This TCR beta chain comes out of a study of identical twins. Study outcomes and limitations: There were fewer insertions in abundant cord blood beta clonotypes, but memory repertoires showed no such pattern. Findings depended on cross-sectional statistics rather than tracking the same donors.

TCRdb reprocessed the 5' RACE reads with MiXCR, giving one entry per CDR3 protein. The table includes over 200,000 distinct CDR3 sequences, around 9.6% detected once. A word on this clonotype: What it recognizes is unknown.

Germline V CDR1 and CDR2: SGDLS, YYNGEE. The CDR3 runs to 13 residues. Trimming took off 4 bases at V and 5 bases at J, with 12 bases between the two ends. Sample: memory (CD45RO+) T cells sorted from blood. The chain couples TRBV9 to TRBJ1-1; D perhaps matches TRBD1 (6 bases). This clonotype was sampled from a woman aged 18 to 35 in good health. In nucleotides, the CDR3 is TGTGCCAGCAGCTTATCCCAGGGGACTGAAGCTTTCTTT. Protein sequence: CASSLSQGTEAFF.